This TCR beta chain was documented in a study of cytomegalovirus exposure and HLA in healthy donors. The protocol was immunoSEQ multiplex PCR, while the TCRdb copy is restricted to in-frame clones and leaves out a portion. Altogether about 95,000 clones are present, 85% being singletons, with the ten largest covering roughly 20%. Germline lookup yields CDR1 MNHEY and CDR2 SMNVEV (reference sequence). V dropped 5 bases and J dropped 3; count of bases not matched to a gene: 6. The CDR3 is made up of 14 amino acids. The chain combines TRBV27 with TRBJ2-7, with 8 bases that match TRBD1. This TCR came from a man younger than 35 in good health and CMV-seropositive. Sequenced input: PBMCs. The CDR3 DNA is TGTGCCAGCAGTACAGGGACAGGAAACTACGAGCAGTACTTC. Residues: CASSTGTGNYEQYF.